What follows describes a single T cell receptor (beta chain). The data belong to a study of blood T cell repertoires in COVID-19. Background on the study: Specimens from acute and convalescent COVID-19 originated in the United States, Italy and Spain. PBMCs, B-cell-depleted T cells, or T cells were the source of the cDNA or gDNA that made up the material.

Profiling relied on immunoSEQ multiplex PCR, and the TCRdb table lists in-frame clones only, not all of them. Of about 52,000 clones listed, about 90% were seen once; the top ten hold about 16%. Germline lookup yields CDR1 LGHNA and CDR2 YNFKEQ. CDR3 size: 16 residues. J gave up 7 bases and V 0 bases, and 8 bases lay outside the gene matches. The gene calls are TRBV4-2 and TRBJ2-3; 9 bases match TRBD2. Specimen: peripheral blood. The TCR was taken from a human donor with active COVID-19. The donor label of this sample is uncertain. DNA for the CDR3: TGTGCCAGCAGCCAAGAAGCTAGCGGGGATCGTTATACGCAGTATTTT. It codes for CASSQEASGDRYTQYF.